This entry describes one T cell receptor beta chain. The target of this receptor is not known. No quality values exist for individual bases; no much larger clone is one base distant. These data belong to a study of graft-versus-host responses after intestinal transplantation listed by TCRdb under 2021. Regarding the study in general: Recipients received multivisceral, liver-intestinal, or isolated intestinal transplants. The cohort enrolled some 23 intestinal transplant recipients, one of whom was a retransplant, and a few patients without pretransplant specimens were excluded. After intestinal transplantation, graft-versus-host and host-versus-graft alloreactive T cell clones in the graft, circulation and bone marrow were tracked using bulk TCR-beta CDR3 sequencing. Alloreactive clones were identified by sequencing pre-transplant mixed lymphocyte reaction products and comparing them with unstimulated pre-transplant donor and recipient T cells. All recipients received anti-thymocyte globulin induction followed by maintenance tacrolimus and steroids for around 3 years. A peak of at least 4% donor T cells among recipient peripheral blood mononuclear cells was the definition used for donor T cell macrochimerism. Rather than going through the commercial service, samples from a few later patients were sequenced in-house on an Illumina MiSeq and processed with MiXCR.

The germline ends are 15 bases apart after V is trimmed by 3 bases and J by 4 bases. The germline V gene gives CDR1 as MDHEN and CDR2 as SYDVKM. Including cysteine and phenylalanine, the CDR3 has 15 amino acids. CDR3 DNA only is kept here, 45 bases in frame from base 1. Results the study describes overall, beyond this receptor: GvH clones were found in recipient bone marrow, and some of the GvH clones appeared earlier in ileal mucosa or blood, which is consistent with an intestinal mucosal origin. Early after transplant, declines in HvG clones were associated with peak levels of circulating GvH clones. In patients with donor T cell macrochimerism, the allografts had high GvH to HvG T cell clonal ratios. The relatively low number and heterogeneity of intestinal transplant patients limited the conclusions.

Library construction relied on the immunoSEQ multiplex PCR assay. High-throughput TCR-beta CDR3 sequencing of genomic DNA from most patients was performed by Adaptive Biotechnologies. The published analysis was carried out like this. Adaptive's ImmunoSEQ software was the source of the TCR sequencing data for about 20 patients, while a few other patients were processed with MiXCR and VDJtools. CDR3 nucleotide sequences shared between donor and recipient were removed because their origin could not be assigned. To count as alloreactive, a clone needed at least 2-fold expansion over unstimulated cells and a minimum CFSE-low frequency of 0.002% (template counts) or 0.001% (read counts). Clones were considered mappable if detected in sequenced pre-transplant spleen, lymph node, or MLR CFSE-low populations of the donor or recipient. Cumulative frequency of alloreactive clones was calculated as a percentage of all sequences weighted by copy number. Entries here come from immuneACCESS through TCRdb and include only in-frame sequences with V and J called. Some clones fail to appear in such tables; in the studies checked, an unresolved V gene covers under half of the shortfall, and the cause of the remainder is unknown. The V and J calls and clone size were taken over from that table, and D and trimming were inferred from the DNA. This sample is represented by 23,000 or so clones; roughly 90% of them were singletons. The ten largest make up about 2% of the sample.

Blood samples were collected up to 4 times in the first month after transplant and then at least monthly when available. In this chain, TRBV28 is recombined with TRBJ2-5; no D gene can be assigned with confidence. This TCR came from a human patient who received an intestinal transplant, so some T cells may come from the graft donor. Sample: PBMCs, taken 39 to 40 days after intestinal transplant. The DNA reads TGTGCCAGCAGTTTGTGGGGAACGGTTCGAGAGACCCAGTACTTC. It translates to CASSLWGTVRETQYF.